The clone carrying this T cell receptor beta chain was detected ten times or more. Its cognate antigen is unknown. Everyone who donated was a healthy Caucasian. Each CDR3 protein gets one entry after TCRdb re-called the 5' RACE reads with MiXCR. In the table there are approximately 600,000 distinct CDR3 sequences, 7.5% to 10% of which are singletons. This sample is drawn from a study of identical twins. Overall study findings and caveats: Twin-shared out-of-frame alpha sequences were enriched for low generation probability.

These data were also reused for a study on yellow fever vaccine responses in identical twins.

Input material: PBMCs. The TCR comes from a woman between 18 and 29 years old in good health.

Here the CDR3 reads CASSLNRGDRTEAFF. The CDR3 DNA follows: TGTGCCAGCAGCTTAAACAGGGGAGATCGGACTGAAGCTTTCTTT. The chain recombines TRBV11-2 with TRBJ1-1, with 7 bases aligning to TRBD1. Germline CDR1 and CDR2: SGHAT and FQNNGV. V gave up 2 bases and J gave up 5 bases; unmatched junction bases: 8. The CDR3 loop spans 15 amino acids.